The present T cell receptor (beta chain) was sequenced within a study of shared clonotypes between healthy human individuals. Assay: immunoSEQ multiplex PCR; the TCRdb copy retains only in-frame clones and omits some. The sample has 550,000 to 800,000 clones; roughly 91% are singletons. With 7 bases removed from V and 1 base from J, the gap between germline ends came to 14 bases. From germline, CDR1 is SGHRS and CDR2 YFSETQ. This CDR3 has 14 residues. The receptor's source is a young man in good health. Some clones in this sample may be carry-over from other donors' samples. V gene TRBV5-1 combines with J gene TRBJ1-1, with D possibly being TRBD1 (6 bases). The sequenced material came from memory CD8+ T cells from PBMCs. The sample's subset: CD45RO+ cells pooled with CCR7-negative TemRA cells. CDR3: CASADGRGNTEAFF. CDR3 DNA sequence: TGCGCCAGCGCGGATGGCAGGGGGAACACTGAAGCTTTCTTT.